Below, one T cell receptor beta chain is given with its context. The data belong to a study of blood T cell repertoires in COVID-19. After removal of 10 bases from V and 4 bases from J, the junction contained 7 bases not matched to a gene. CDR1 MDHEN and CDR2 SYDVKM come from the germline V gene. The CDR3 contains 13 residues. Methods used by the authors: Amplification from reference gene primers served as the basis for estimated nucleated cell counts. Sequencing was performed with immunoSEQ multiplex PCR; in TCRdb, only in-frame clones are kept and a portion is missing. V and J calls and clone size are given by that table; D and trimming were obtained from the DNA. Of around 280,000 clones listed, roughly 90% are singletons.

This receptor was obtained from a woman between 25 and 40 years old with COVID-19, enrolled during active disease. The specimen sequenced was peripheral blood. This rearrangement joins TRBV28 to TRBJ1-2; 9 nucleotides align to TRBD1. The CDR3 sequence is CATEDRGSYGYTF. The CDR3 region has the DNA TGTGCCACCGAGGACAGGGGTAGCTATGGCTACACCTTC.